This T cell receptor beta chain was found in a study of blood T cell repertoires in COVID-19. Using immunoSEQ multiplex PCR, the repertoire was profiled, and TCRdb retains in-frame clones only, with some absent. This repertoire shows 150,000 to 200,000 clones, approximately 85% found once; its top ten account for 9.8%. The CDR3 sequence is 15 residues long. Germline V gene data show CDR1 as SGHRS and CDR2 as YFSETQ. Trimming at V came to 0 bases and at J to 4 bases, leaving 5 bases not matched to a gene. Material: peripheral blood. The clonotype was recovered from an elderly woman with acute or convalescent COVID-19. The rearrangement joins TRBV5-1 to TRBJ2-7, with 9 nucleotides matching TRBD1. The CDR3 region is CASSLGDRATYEQYF. For the CDR3, the DNA is TGCGCCAGCAGCTTGGGGGACAGGGCTACATACGAGCAGTACTTC.